One sample yielded the 3 T cell receptor beta chains listed below, sequenced in a study of beta chain features in type 1 diabetes. Study results and caveats: Shortening that was moderate but significant affected the TCRB CDR3s of Type 1 diabetes patients in all four CD4+ subsets.

Antigen specificity for these receptors is unknown. Every isolated RNA sample was fully reverse transcribed, so sequencing captured expressed TCRB transcripts. TCRdb keeps only in-frame clones here, not all; method: immunoSEQ multiplex PCR. Here the sample spans hundreds of thousands of clones, 11% to 15% being singletons. Sequencing used naive CD4+ T cells from blood. Receptors originate from a man younger than 35 with type 1 diabetes.

The chain uses TRBV20-1 and TRBJ2-1; a weak D match, TRBD2 (5 bases). The CDR3 is 11 amino acids. Germline CDR1 is DFQATT and CDR2 is SNEGSKA (reference sequence). CDR3 DNA sequence: TGCAGCTACTCCGGGGTGAATGAGCAGTTCTTC. Amino acid sequence: CSYSGVNEQFF.

V is TRBV4-3 and J is TRBJ1-6; D gene unclear. The CDR3 is 14 residues long. The germline V and J ends were trimmed by 0 bases and 10 bases, with 10 bases remaining between them. Germline V CDR1 and CDR2: LGHNA, YSLEER. CDR3 region: CASSQDVQGSPLHF. The CDR3 DNA reads as TGCGCCAGCAGCCAAGATGTACAAGGCTCACCCCTCCACTTT.

This clone was observed a few times. V and J are TRBV15 and TRBJ2-3, with 12 bases matching TRBD2. This CDR3 has 18 amino acids. Looked up from germline, CDR1 is LNHNV and CDR2 is YYDKDF (reference sequence). Unmatched junction bases numbered 10, after V lost 3 bases and J lost 3 bases. The CDR3 DNA sequence: TGTGCCACCAGCAGGCTAGCGGGAGGGCTAAGGGGTACAGATACGCAGTATTTT. Translating it yields CATSRLAGGLRGTDTQYF.